The 18 T cell receptor beta chains below all came from one sample that was sequenced in a study of blood T cell repertoires in COVID-19. Here immunoSEQ multiplex PCR was the method, and the copy in TCRdb shows in-frame clones only, minus some. The sample includes approximately 140,000 clones, approximately 80% of them seen just once. Sequences were obtained from peripheral blood. These receptors all stem from a man aged 65 to 79 with acute or convalescent COVID-19.

This clone has only a few counts. This chain uses TRBV2 with TRBJ2-1, with D maybe TRBD2 (6 bases). This CDR3 is 15 amino acids long. Germline V gene data show CDR1 as SNHLY and CDR2 as FYNNEI. Trimming shortened V by 2 bases and J by 5 bases, and 13 bases separated the two germline ends. CDR3 amino acids: CASSELGLRHNEQFF. The DNA for the CDR3 is TGTGCCAGCAGTGAATTGGGACTCCGACACAATGAGCAGTTCTTC.

This clone was seen just once. The chain employs TRBV9 and TRBJ1-6; D not resolved. The CDR3 sequence is 14 residues long. V was shortened by 0 bases and J by 8 bases, with 9 bases between the two germline ends. In germline, CDR1 is SGDLS, CDR2 YYNGEE. The DNA of the CDR3 is TGTGCCAGCAGCGTAGCGCAAGGAGATTCACCCCTCCACTTT. It yields the protein CASSVAQGDSPLHF.

The rearrangement links TRBV5-8 to TRBJ2-3; possible D gene TRBD2, 6 bases. Per the germline V gene, CDR1 is SGHTS and CDR2 is YDEGEE. The CDR3 is 16 residues long. Trimming pared 4 bases from V and 1 base from J, leaving 16 bases between. This CDR3 reads CASSHLAIAGTDTQYF. In DNA form, the CDR3 reads TGTGCCAGCAGCCATCTCGCGATAGCGGGCACAGATACGCAGTATTTT.

The chain carries TRBV11-2 and TRBJ2-3; D gene unclear. Germline CDR1 is SGHAT and CDR2 is FQNNGV. V lost 5 bases and J 2 bases, leaving 11 bases between the germline ends. The CDR3 has 14 residues. CDR3 region: CASSPRRHTDTQYF. The CDR3, as DNA: TGTGCCAGCAGCCCTAGACGGCACACAGATACGCAGTATTTT.

The chain employs TRBV25-1 and TRBJ2-1; 10 bases fit TRBD2. This CDR3 comprises 16 residues. Trimming at V came to 5 bases and at J to 3 bases, leaving 7 bases not matched to a gene. Germline-derived CDR1 and CDR2 are MGHDK and SYGVNS. CDR3 sequence (DNA): TGTGCCAGCAGTACCCAGCGGGAGGGCCGCTACAATGAGCAGTTCTTC. This encodes CASSTQREGRYNEQFF.

This sequence joins TRBV2 and TRBJ1-2, with 8 bases fitting TRBD1. With V trimmed by 9 bases and J by 4 bases, 7 bases remained unmatched. Germline CDR1 is SNHLY and CDR2 is FYNNEI. The CDR3 spans 13 residues. CDR3 region: CARSNTGGYGYTF. The CDR3 DNA follows: TGTGCCAGAAGTAATACAGGGGGCTATGGCTACACCTTC.

This clone came up a few times. The chain is built from TRBV9 and TRBJ1-4; 9 nucleotides align to TRBD1. This CDR3 comprises 15 residues. Per the germline V gene, CDR1 is SGDLS and CDR2 is YYNGEE. After removal of 3 bases from V and 7 bases from J, the junction contained 7 bases not matched to a gene. The CDR3 sequence: CASSDATGGAEKLFF. As DNA, the CDR3 is TGTGCCAGCAGCGACGCAACAGGGGGCGCTGAAAAACTGTTTTTT.

The chain is built from TRBV28 and TRBJ2-3; D possibly corresponds to TRBD2 (6 bases). V was pared by 2 bases and J by 4 bases, with 19 bases between. CDR1 is MDHEN, CDR2 SYDVKM, per germline. The CDR3 consists of 17 residues. This CDR3 is CASSLGVSTSSPDTQYF. CDR3 coding DNA: TGTGCCAGCAGTTTAGGTGTATCGACTAGTTCCCCAGATACGCAGTATTTT.

The gene calls are TRBV3-1 (or the pseudogene TRBV3-2) and TRBJ2-7, with TRBD2 identical over 11 bases. Looked up from germline, CDR1 is LGHDT and CDR2 is YNNKEL (reference sequence). This CDR3 comprises 17 residues. J lost 3 bases, V lost 0 bases, and 7 bases had no gene match. This chain's CDR3 is CASSQEGSGGADYEQYF. For the CDR3, the DNA is TGTGCCAGCAGCCAAGAAGGTAGCGGGGGGGCGGACTACGAGCAGTACTTC.

This clone was found a few times. The chain links TRBV9 to TRBJ2-2, with TRBD1 as a possible D gene (6 bases). V was cut by 10 bases and J by 1 base, with 14 bases left in between. The CDR3 consists of 14 residues. Germline CDR1 is SGDLS and CDR2 is YYNGEE. The CDR3 nucleotides are TGTGCCTCGCAGTGGACAGAGAACACCGGGGAGCTGTTTTTT. Encoded protein: CASQWTENTGELFF.

The chain combines TRBV10-3 with TRBJ2-2; 8 nucleotides align to TRBD1. The CDR3 is 13 residues long. Losses at the gene ends were 10 bases for V and 1 base for J; bases not matched to a gene: 2. Per the germline V gene, CDR1 is ENHRY and CDR2 is SYGVKD. CDR3 nucleotides: TGTGCCAGCGGACAGGGGAACACCGGGGAGCTGTTTTTT. Its protein is CASGQGNTGELFF.

The chain combines TRBV12-5 with TRBJ1-2, with TRBD1 matching over 9 bases. Germline V lookup: CDR1 LGHNT, CDR2 FRNRAP. The CDR3 extends over 16 amino acids. V dropped 1 base and J dropped 3; count of bases not matched to a gene: 6. The chain's CDR3 is CASGLETGGEDYGYTF. For the CDR3, the DNA is TGTGCTAGTGGTTTGGAGACAGGGGGTGAGGACTATGGCTACACCTTC.

The rearrangement links TRBV18 to TRBJ2-4; 12 positions match TRBD1. Germline values: CDR1 KGHSH, CDR2 LQKENI. With 3 bases clipped from V and 6 bases from J, the junction kept 6 bases outside the gene matches. CDR3 length: 16 residues. The CDR3 bases are TGTGCCAGCTCACCCTCCGGGACAGGGGGCGGAAACATTCAGTACTTC. As protein: CASSPSGTGGGNIQYF.

The chain carries TRBV7-6 and TRBJ2-1, with 7 bases matching TRBD1. Germline lookup yields CDR1 SGHVS and CDR2 FNYEAQ. The ends lost 2 bases at V and 5 bases at J; junction bases unmatched: 12. CDR3 length: 17 residues. DNA for the CDR3: TGTGCCAGCAGCTTATCAACAGGGGTATCCGGAAACAATGAGCAGTTCTTC. It yields the protein CASSLSTGVSGNNEQFF.

This chain uses TRBV5-1 with TRBJ1-3; no firm D call. The CDR3 totals 15 residues. Germline lookup yields CDR1 SGHRS and CDR2 YFSETQ. V lost 4 bases and J 10 bases, leaving 21 bases between the germline ends. CDR3 DNA sequence: TGCGCCAGCAGCCAGACGACCGGCGTCGGGGTAACCATATATTTT. This sequence encodes CASSQTTGVGVTIYF. The variable domain in full, with the rest retrieved from reference TRBV5-1 and TRBJ1-3, is KAGVTQTPRYLIKTRGQQVTLSCSPISGHRSVSWYQQTPGQGLQFLFEYFSETQRNKGNFPGRFSGRQFSNSRSEMNVSTLELGDSALYLCASSQTTGVGVTIYFGEGSWLTVV.

The chain uses TRBV18 and TRBJ1-1; D is ambiguous. The CDR3 runs to 13 residues. The germline V gene has CDR1 KGHSH and CDR2 LQKENI. V was trimmed by 6 bases and J by 0 bases, leaving 8 bases between them. CDR3 in DNA: TGTGCCAGCTCCCAAACGGTGAACACTGAAGCTTTCTTT. Protein: CASSQTVNTEAFF.

The chain recombines TRBV5-1 with TRBJ1-5; 8 bases line up with TRBD1. The length of the CDR3 is 14 residues. Germline-derived CDR1 and CDR2 are SGHRS and YFSETQ. V was pared by 4 bases and J by 6 bases, with 6 bases of the junction left unmatched. CDR3 coding DNA: TGCGCCAGCAGCCCCGGACAGGGCTCTCAGCCCCAGCATTTT. Translating gives CASSPGQGSQPQHF.

CDR3 loop: CATSDSLRGSLGYTF. CDR3 in DNA: TGTGCCACCAGTGATTCCCTTAGGGGCTCCTTAGGCTACACCTTC. V is TRBV24-1 and J is TRBJ1-2; possibly TRBD1 for D (5 bases). There are 15 residues in the CDR3. CDR1 and CDR2 (germline): KGHDR, SFDVKD. V lost 2 bases and J 8 bases, leaving 17 bases between the germline ends.